This T cell receptor (beta chain) was sequenced in a study of CD8 T cells in Susac syndrome. Study-level findings and limits: The TCR sequencing and HLA analysis in the study involved a relatively small number of individuals, as the study acknowledged.

With regard to this clonotype: Its antigen is as yet unknown.

After extraction with the RNeasy kit, about 0.45 to 1 ug of the RNA was reverse transcribed using random hexamers. TCRdb used MiXCR to reprocess the immunoSEQ multiplex PCR reads, holding one entry per CDR3 protein. The sample shows hundreds of thousands of distinct CDR3 sequences, more than 70% of them seen only once. Trimming left V 6 bases short and J 0 bases short, with 11 bases between. CDR3 length: 14 residues. CDR1 MNHNS and CDR2 SASEGT come from the germline V gene. The TCR sequence derives from a human donor with multiple sclerosis. Sample: CD8+ T cells from PBMCs. This chain uses TRBV6-1 with TRBJ1-2, with D tentatively TRBD1 (5 bases). CDR3 DNA: TGTGCCAGCAGGGGCGGGACGCCTAACTATGGCTACACCTTC. Translating it yields CASRGGTPNYGYTF.